In this sample, the clone carrying this T cell receptor (beta chain) turned up a few times. Its antigen is unidentified. It was with a sample-barcoded 5' primer and a J-beta primer mix that a second PCR of roughly 7 to 12 cycles was run. One entry per CDR3 protein results from TCRdb running MiXCR on the 5' RACE reads. The sample comprises about 1.4 million distinct CDR3 sequences, roughly 60% of which are singletons, and 5% to 7% rests with the top ten. This entry comes from a study of blood T cells in healthy people across ages. Peripheral blood was drawn, about 10 milliliters per donor. The length of the CDR3 is 14 residues. Germline V gene lookup returns CDR1 LGHNA and CDR2 YSLEER. V lost 4 bases to trimming and J lost 1 base, with 8 bases between them. The study, taken as a whole, reports: A strong correlation was found between TCR beta diversity and the percentage of naive T cells. Donor CMV infection status was unknown, possibly confounding age-related changes in expanded clonotypes. Higher diversity, along with more naive CD4+ cells, distinguished long-lived donors from aged donors.

J is TRBJ2-4 and V is TRBV4-3, with D possibly being TRBD1 (6 bases). The sequence was collected from a man younger than 30 in good health. Material for sequencing was blood. The CDR3 here is CASSLDRAKNIQYF. Here the CDR3 DNA reads TGCGCCAGCAGCCTCGACAGGGCCAAAAACATTCAGTACTTC.